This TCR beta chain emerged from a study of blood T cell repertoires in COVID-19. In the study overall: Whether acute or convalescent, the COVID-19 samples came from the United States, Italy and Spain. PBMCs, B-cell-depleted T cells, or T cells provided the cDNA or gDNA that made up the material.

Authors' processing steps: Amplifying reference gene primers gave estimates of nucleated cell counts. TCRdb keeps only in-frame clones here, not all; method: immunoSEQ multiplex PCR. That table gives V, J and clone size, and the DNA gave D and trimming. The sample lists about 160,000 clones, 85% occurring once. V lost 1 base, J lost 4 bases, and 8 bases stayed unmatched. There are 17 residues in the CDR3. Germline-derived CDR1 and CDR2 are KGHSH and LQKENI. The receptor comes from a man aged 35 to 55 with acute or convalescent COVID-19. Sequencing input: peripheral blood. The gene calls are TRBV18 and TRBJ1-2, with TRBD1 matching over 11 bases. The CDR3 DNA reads TGTGCCAGCTCACCACTTGGACAGGGGGCTCCCGTCTATGGCTACACCTTC. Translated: CASSPLGQGAPVYGYTF.